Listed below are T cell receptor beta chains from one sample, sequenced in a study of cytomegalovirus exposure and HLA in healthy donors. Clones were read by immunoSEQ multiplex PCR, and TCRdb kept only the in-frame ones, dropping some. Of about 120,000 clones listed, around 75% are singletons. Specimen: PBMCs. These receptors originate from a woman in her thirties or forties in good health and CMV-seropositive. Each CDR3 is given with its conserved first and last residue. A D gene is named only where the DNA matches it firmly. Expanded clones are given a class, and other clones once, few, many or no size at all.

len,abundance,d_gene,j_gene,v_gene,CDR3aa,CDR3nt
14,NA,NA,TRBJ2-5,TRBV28,CASSLGTPQETQYF,TGTGCCAGCAGTTTAGGGACACCCCAAGAGACCCAGTACTTC
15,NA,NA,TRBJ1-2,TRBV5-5,CASSLVPRQNYGYTF,TGTGCCAGCAGCTTGGTCCCGCGACAGAACTATGGCTACACCTTC
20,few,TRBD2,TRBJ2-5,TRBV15,CATSRSLSGTSGRARETQYF,TGTGCCACCAGCAGATCTCTATCTGGGACTAGCGGGAGGGCCCGGGAGACCCAGTACTTC
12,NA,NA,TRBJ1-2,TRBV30,CAWITGNYGYTF,TGTGCCTGGATCACAGGAAACTATGGCTACACCTTC
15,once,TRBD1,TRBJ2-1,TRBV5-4,CASSPGQAFGGEQFF,TGTGCCAGCAGCCCCGGACAGGCCTTCGGTGGTGAGCAGTTCTTC
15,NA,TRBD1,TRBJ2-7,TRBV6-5,CASSYGQGRTYEQYF,TGTGCCAGCAGTTACGGACAGGGCAGAACCTACGAGCAGTACTTC
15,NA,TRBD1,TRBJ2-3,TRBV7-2,CASSFDRGHVDTQYF,TGTGCCAGCAGCTTCGACAGGGGGCATGTAGATACGCAGTATTTT
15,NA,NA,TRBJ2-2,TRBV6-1,CASSAYTLNTGELFF,TGTGCCAGCAGTGCCTATACTCTTAACACCGGGGAGCTGTTTTTT
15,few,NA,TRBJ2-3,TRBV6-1,CASSVSSMSTDTQYF,TGTGCCAGCAGTGTCTCTAGCATGAGCACAGATACGCAGTATTTT
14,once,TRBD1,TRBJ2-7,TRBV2,CASRDTGGPYEQYF,TGTGCCAGCAGAGATACAGGGGGACCCTACGAGCAGTACTTC
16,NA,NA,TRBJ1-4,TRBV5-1,CASSAGQRATNEKLFF,TGCGCCAGCAGCGCCGGACAGCGAGCAACTAATGAAAAACTGTTTTTT
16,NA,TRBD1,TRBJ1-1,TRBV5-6,CASDPGGGTGVTEAFF,TGTGCCAGCGACCCAGGGGGGGGGACAGGGGTCACTGAAGCTTTCTTT
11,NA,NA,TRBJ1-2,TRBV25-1,CASSGSSGYTF,TGTGCCAGCAGTGGGTCCAGTGGCTACACCTTC
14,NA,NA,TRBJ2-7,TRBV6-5,CASSYRDTNYGQYF,TGTGCCAGCAGTTACAGGGACACAAACTACGGGCAGTACTTC
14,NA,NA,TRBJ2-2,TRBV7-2,CASSLGTNTGELFF,TGTGCCAGCAGCTTAGGAACAAACACCGGGGAGCTGTTTTTT
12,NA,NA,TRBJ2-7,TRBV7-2,CASRGRVNEQYF,TGTGCCAGTAGGGGCAGGGTGAACGAGCAGTACTTC